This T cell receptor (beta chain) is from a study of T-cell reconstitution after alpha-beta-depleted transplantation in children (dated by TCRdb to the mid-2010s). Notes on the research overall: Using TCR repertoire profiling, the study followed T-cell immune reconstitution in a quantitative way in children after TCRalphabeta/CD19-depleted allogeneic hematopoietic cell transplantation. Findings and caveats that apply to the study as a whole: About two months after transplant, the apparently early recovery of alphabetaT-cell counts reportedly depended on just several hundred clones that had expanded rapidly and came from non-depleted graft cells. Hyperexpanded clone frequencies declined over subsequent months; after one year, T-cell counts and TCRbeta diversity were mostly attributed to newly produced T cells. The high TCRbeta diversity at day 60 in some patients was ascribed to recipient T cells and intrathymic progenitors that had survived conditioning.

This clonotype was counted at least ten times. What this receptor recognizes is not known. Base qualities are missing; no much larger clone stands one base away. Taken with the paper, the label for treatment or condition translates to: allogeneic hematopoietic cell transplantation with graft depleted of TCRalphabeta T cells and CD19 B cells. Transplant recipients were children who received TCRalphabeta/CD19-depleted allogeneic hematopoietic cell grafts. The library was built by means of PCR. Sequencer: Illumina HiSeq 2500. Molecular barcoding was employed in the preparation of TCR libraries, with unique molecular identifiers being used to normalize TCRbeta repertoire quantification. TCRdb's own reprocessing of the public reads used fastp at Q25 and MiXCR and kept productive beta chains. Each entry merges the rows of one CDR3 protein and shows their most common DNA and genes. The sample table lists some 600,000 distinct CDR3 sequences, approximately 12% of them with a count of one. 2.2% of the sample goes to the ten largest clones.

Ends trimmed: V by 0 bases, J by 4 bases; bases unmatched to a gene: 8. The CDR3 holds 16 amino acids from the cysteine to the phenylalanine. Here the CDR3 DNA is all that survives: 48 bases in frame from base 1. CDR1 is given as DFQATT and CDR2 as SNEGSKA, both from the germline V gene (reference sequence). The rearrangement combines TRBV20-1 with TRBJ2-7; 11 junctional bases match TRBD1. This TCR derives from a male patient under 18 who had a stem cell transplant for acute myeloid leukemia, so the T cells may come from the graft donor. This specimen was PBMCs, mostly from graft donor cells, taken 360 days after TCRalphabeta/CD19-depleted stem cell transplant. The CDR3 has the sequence CSARDWNRDRGYEQYF. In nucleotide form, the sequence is TGCAGTGCTAGAGACTGGAACCGGGACAGGGGGTACGAGCAGTACTTC.